One and the same sample provided the 31 T cell receptor beta chains below, sequenced in a study of T cell responses to AZD1222 COVID-19 vaccine (dated by TCRdb to the early 2020s). Library creation used the immunoSEQ multiplex PCR assay. TCRdb limited this immuneACCESS table to in-frame rearrangements with V and J called. A share of clones is missing; checked studies link under half to unresolved V genes, and the rest is unexplained. This sample has some 180,000 clones in its table, and about nine tenths of those were observed once. The ten largest clones add up to approximately 1.9% of the sample. The sample's time point label is to be understood as: about 28 days (+/-7) after the second vaccine dose. The source was peripheral blood, collected 28 days after the second AZD1222 dose. These receptors all come from an adult who received the AZD1222 COVID-19 vaccine.

This rearrangement joins TRBV12-3 or TRBV12-4 to TRBJ1-5; D is unclear. V was shortened by 3 bases and J by 5 bases, with 8 bases between the two germline ends. The CDR3 spans 13 residues. The CDR3 protein is CASSFGLYQPQHF. The CDR3, as DNA: TGTGCCAGCAGTTTCGGCCTTTATCAGCCCCAGCATTTT.

The rearrangement uses TRBV15 and TRBJ2-2; tentative D call: TRBD1 (6 bases). The V and J ends lost 3 bases and 6 bases respectively, with 11 bases between them. CDR3 size: 14 residues. Germline CDR1 and CDR2: LNHNV and YYDKDF (reference sequence). CDR3 DNA sequence: TGTGCCACCAGCAGTCAAGAGGGGGCCGGGGAGCTGTTTTTT. Translation: CATSSQEGAGELFF.

V gene TRBV10-3 combines with J gene TRBJ1-5; 10 nucleotides match TRBD1. CDR1 ENHRY and CDR2 SYGVKD come from the germline V gene. The CDR3 totals 13 residues. V lost 11 bases, J lost 4 bases, and 5 bases stayed unmatched. CDR3 region: CAVGTGENQPQHF. CDR3 in DNA: TGTGCCGTCGGGACAGGGGAGAATCAGCCCCAGCATTTT.

The chain couples TRBV27 to TRBJ2-7; 7 bases match TRBD2. The germline V gene encodes CDR1 MNHEY and CDR2 SMNVEV (reference sequence). Germline trimming cut 7 bases from V and 2 bases from J; bases unmatched to any gene: 8. This CDR3 region has 14 residues. The CDR3 sequence is CASTPLGTTYEQYF. Written as DNA, the CDR3 is TGTGCCAGCACCCCCCTCGGGACTACCTACGAGCAGTACTTC.

V usage is TRBV7-9 and J usage is TRBJ2-7; the match to TRBD1 covers 10 bases. CDR1 is SEHNR, CDR2 FQNEAQ, per germline (reference sequence). This CDR3 has 14 amino acids. V trimming: 5 bases; J trimming: 2 bases; junction bases outside the gene matches: 3. The CDR3 DNA reads TGTGCCAGCAGCCGCGGGACAGGGGCCTACGAGCAGTACTTC. Translation: CASSRGTGAYEQYF.

The rearrangement joins TRBV6-4 to TRBJ1-2, with 9 bases matching TRBD1. Germline V CDR1 and CDR2: MRHNA, SNTAGT. The CDR3 contains 13 residues. The V segment lost 10 bases and the J segment 4 bases; nucleotides outside the gene matches: 7. The CDR3 region is CAIQDRGPYGYTF. CDR3 coding DNA: TGTGCCATCCAGGACAGGGGTCCCTATGGCTACACCTTC.

The chain links TRBV6-5 to TRBJ2-7; 12 nucleotides agree with TRBD1. The CDR3 loop spans 15 amino acids. Germline trimming cut 6 bases from V and 3 bases from J; bases unmatched to any gene: 6. Germline V gene sequence: CDR1 MNHEY, CDR2 SVGAGI. The CDR3 here is CASRTGQGAFYEQYF. The DNA of the CDR3 is TGTGCCAGCAGAACGGGACAGGGGGCTTTCTACGAGCAGTACTTC.

The rearrangement links TRBV3-1 (or the pseudogene TRBV3-2) to TRBJ2-3; 12 bases map to TRBD2. V shed 1 base, J shed 1 base, and the junction held 6 bases outside the gene matches. This CDR3 spans 18 amino acids. Germline V gives CDR1 LGHDT, CDR2 YNNKEL (reference sequence). The CDR3, as DNA: TGTGCCAGCAGCCAAGTGCTAGCGGGGGGGCCGGGCACAGATACGCAGTATTTT. Protein: CASSQVLAGGPGTDTQYF.

The chain joins TRBV7-7 to TRBJ2-7, with TRBD2 matching 7 bases. Germline loops: CDR1 SSHAT, CDR2 FNYEAQ (reference sequence). There are 14 residues in the CDR3. J was trimmed by 2 bases and V by 5 bases; bases with no gene match: 6. The CDR3 loop reads CASSPGGTTYEQYF. The CDR3 nucleotides are TGTGCCAGCAGCCCCGGGGGGACCACCTACGAGCAGTACTTC.

The rearrangement joins TRBV11-2 to TRBJ2-1, with D perhaps TRBD1 or TRBD2 (5 bases each). The CDR3 spans 17 residues. The V gene's germline CDR1 is SGHAT and CDR2 FQNNGV. Trimming took off 6 bases at V and 6 bases at J, with 24 bases between the two ends. CDR3: CASRSGTDAGWSNEQFF. CDR3 nucleotide sequence: TGTGCCAGCAGATCGGGGACGGACGCAGGATGGAGCAATGAGCAGTTCTTC.

The chain joins TRBV3-1 (or the pseudogene TRBV3-2) to TRBJ1-2; a possible D gene is TRBD1 (5 bases). V was pared by 0 bases and J by 5 bases, with 16 bases between. The CDR3 spans 16 residues. Germline assignment: CDR1 LGHDT and CDR2 YNNKEL (reference sequence). CDR3 sequence: CASSQDLRGGLYGYTF. In nucleotides, the CDR3 is TGTGCCAGCAGCCAAGACTTAAGGGGAGGACTTTATGGCTACACCTTC.

The chain employs TRBV5-1 and TRBJ2-1, with a weak D call TRBD1 (5 bases). V shed 0 bases and J shed 0 bases, with 10 bases lying between them. This CDR3 region has 16 residues. Germline V gene data show CDR1 as SGHRS and CDR2 as YFSETQ. The CDR3 DNA reads TGCGCCAGCAGCTTGGGGGGCGCGCCCTCCTACAATGAGCAGTTCTTC. This gives the protein CASSLGGAPSYNEQFF. The complete variable domain, with remaining parts taken from reference TRBV5-1 and TRBJ2-1, reads KAGVTQTPRYLIKTRGQQVTLSCSPISGHRSVSWYQQTPGQGLQFLFEYFSETQRNKGNFPGRFSGRQFSNSRSEMNVSTLELGDSALYLCASSLGGAPSYNEQFFGPGTRLTVL.

The gene calls are TRBV7-2 and TRBJ2-3; D unclear. The CDR3 runs 13 residues. Trimming shortened V by 1 base and J by 8 bases, and 10 bases separated the two germline ends. Germline CDR1 reads SGHTA; CDR2 reads FQGNSA. The CDR3: CASSLEGWATQYF. The DNA of the CDR3 is TGTGCCAGCAGCTTAGAAGGCTGGGCTACGCAGTATTTT. The entire variable domain, with the rest obtained from reference TRBV7-2 and TRBJ2-3, is as follows: GAGVSQSPSNKVTEKGKDVELRCDPISGHTALYWYRQSLGQGLEFLIYFQGNSAPDKSGLPSDRFSAERTGGSVSTLTIQRTQQEDSAVYLCASSLEGWATQYFGPGTRLTVL.

The gene calls are TRBV4-2 and TRBJ2-5; the match to TRBD1 covers 9 bases. This CDR3 region has 14 residues. The trim removed 8 bases at V and 5 bases at J, leaving 9 bases unmatched. The germline V gene has CDR1 LGHNA and CDR2 YNFKEQ. For the CDR3, the DNA is TGTGCCAGCGGGCGGACCGGGACAGGGGAGACCCAGTACTTC. Translated, it gives CASGRTGTGETQYF.

CDR3 DNA: TGTGCCTGGAACCCCGGGTCCAACTATGGCTACACCTTC. As protein: CAWNPGSNYGYTF. V is TRBV30 and J is TRBJ1-2; D call uncertain. Per germline, CDR1 GTSNPN and CDR2 SVGIG (reference sequence). Trimming shortened V by 4 bases and J by 2 bases, and 11 bases separated the two germline ends. This CDR3 contains 13 residues. Using reference TRBV30 and TRBJ1-2 for the parts outside the CDR3, the full variable domain is SQTIHQWPATLVQPVGSPLSLECTVEGTSNPNLYWYRQAAGRGLQLLFYSVGIGQISSEVPQNLSASRPQDRQFILSSKKLLLSDSGFYLCAWNPGSNYGYTFGSGTRLTVV.

The V call is TRBV15, the J call TRBJ1-4, with 7 nucleotides matching TRBD1. The CDR3 has 16 residues. Losses at the gene ends were 11 bases for V and 0 bases for J; bases not matched to a gene: 12. CDR1 and CDR2 from the germline V gene are LNHNV and YYDKDF (reference sequence). The CDR3 here is CASKEQGPATNEKLFF. CDR3 in DNA: TGTGCCTCCAAAGAACAGGGGCCGGCAACTAATGAAAAACTGTTTTTT.

The rearrangement joins TRBV29-1 to TRBJ2-5, with D hard to call. V lost 7 bases and J 5 bases, leaving 14 bases between the germline ends. The CDR3 has 12 residues. Germline loops: CDR1 SQVTM, CDR2 ANQGSEA. The CDR3 DNA reads TGCAGCGACCGGGCCCCGGGTGAGACCCAGTACTTC. Translated, it gives CSDRAPGETQYF. Full variable domain (missing parts from reference TRBV29-1 and TRBJ2-5): SAVISQKPSRDICQRGTSLTIQCQVDSQVTMMFWYRQQPGQSLTLIATANQGSEATYESGFVIDKFPISRPNLTFSTLTVSNMSPEDSSIYLCSDRAPGETQYFGPGTRLLVL.

The chain employs TRBV30 and TRBJ2-3; perhaps D is TRBD1 or TRBD2 (5 bases each). The germline CDR1 and CDR2 sequences are GTSNPN and SVGIG (reference sequence). Trimming removed 0 bases from V and 8 bases from J, with 21 bases in between. This CDR3 has 16 residues. The CDR3 is CAWSVGTDLGLSTQYF. DNA for the CDR3: TGTGCCTGGAGTGTTGGGACGGACCTGGGGCTGAGTACGCAGTATTTT.

This chain uses TRBV2 with TRBJ1-2; tentatively, D is TRBD1 (5 bases). Germline V gives CDR1 SNHLY, CDR2 FYNNEI. V lost 5 bases, J lost 12 bases, and 22 bases lay in between. The CDR3 contains 14 residues. The CDR3 reads CASSSGPAPSSHTF. CDR3 sequence (DNA): TGTGCCAGCAGTTCAGGGCCGGCCCCATCTAGTCACACCTTC.

The V and J genes are TRBV7-2 and TRBJ1-1; D unclear. Trimming removed 5 bases from V and 8 bases from J, with 21 bases in between. CDR1 SGHTA and CDR2 FQGNSA come from the germline V gene. The CDR3 length is 15 residues. The CDR3 coding sequence is TGTGCCAGCAGCCTTATCCCGTCGACCACAGCAGAAGCTTTCTTT. This codes for CASSLIPSTTAEAFF.

V and J are TRBV2 and TRBJ2-1; possible D gene TRBD2, 5 bases. Germline V CDR1 and CDR2: SNHLY, FYNNEI. The CDR3 sequence is 11 residues long. CDR3 DNA: TGTGGGCCGGGATGGGACAATGAGCAGTTCTTC. As protein: CGPGWDNEQFF. The entire variable domain, with the rest obtained from reference TRBV2 and TRBJ2-1, is as follows: EPEVTQTPSHQVTQMGQEVILRCVPISNHLYFYWYRQILGQKVEFLVSFYNNEISEKSEIFDDQFSVERPDGSNFTLKIRSTKLEDSAMYFCGPGWDNEQFFGPGTRLTVL.

The chain recombines TRBV9 with TRBJ1-1; D remains unclear. Looked up from germline, CDR1 is SGDLS and CDR2 is YYNGEE. The CDR3 totals 12 residues. V shed 3 bases and J shed 0 bases, with 3 bases lying between them. The CDR3 sequence: CASSAMNTEAFF. CDR3 in DNA: TGTGCCAGCAGCGCCATGAACACTGAAGCTTTCTTT.

The chain links TRBV5-6 to TRBJ2-3; D is uncertain. Germline CDR1 reads SGHDT; CDR2 reads YYEEEE. This CDR3 region has 12 residues. Trimming took 4 bases from V and 1 from J, leaving 4 bases between them. CDR3 DNA sequence: TGTGCCAGCAGCCGCCGCACAGATACGCAGTATTTT. It codes for CASSRRTDTQYF.

The chain couples TRBV5-4 to TRBJ2-1; the match to TRBD1 covers 11 bases. Germline-derived CDR1 and CDR2 are SGHNT and YYREEE (reference sequence). The CDR3 has 18 amino acids. With 0 bases clipped from V and 3 bases from J, the junction kept 8 bases outside the gene matches. CDR3 region: CASSLDPGGTGGYNEQFF. DNA of the CDR3: TGTGCCAGCAGCTTGGATCCGGGGGGGACAGGGGGCTACAATGAGCAGTTCTTC.

The rearrangement links TRBV28 to TRBJ2-1; D gene ambiguous. V was clipped by 3 bases and J by 6 bases, with 3 bases between them. The CDR3 runs to 11 residues. The germline V gene has CDR1 MDHEN and CDR2 SYDVKM. Here the CDR3 reads CASSFSNEQFF. The CDR3 region has the DNA TGTGCCAGCAGTTTTAGCAATGAGCAGTTCTTC.

The chain couples TRBV18 to TRBJ1-5; D is uncertain. Germline CDR1 KGHSH, CDR2 LQKENI. The CDR3 loop spans 13 amino acids. Trimming pared 2 bases from V and 5 bases from J, leaving 7 bases between. CDR3 amino acids: CASSPSTDQPQHF. DNA for the CDR3: TGTGCCAGCTCACCAAGCACAGATCAGCCCCAGCATTTT.

The chain employs TRBV3-1 (or the pseudogene TRBV3-2) and TRBJ1-3, with 7 bases identical to TRBD1. V lost 1 base, J lost 1 base, and 7 bases stayed unmatched. The CDR3 is made up of 17 amino acids. From germline, CDR1 is LGHDT and CDR2 YNNKEL (reference sequence). The CDR3 region has the DNA TGTGCCAGCAGCCAAGTAGACAGGGTTGGGTCTGGAAACACCATATATTTT. Translation: CASSQVDRVGSGNTIYF.

This clone appeared a single time. The germline gene is not matched at one end of the junction; a read error may be the cause. The chain joins TRBV15 to TRBJ1-2; D is possibly TRBD1 (6 bases). Germline V gives CDR1 LNHNV, CDR2 YYDKDF (reference sequence). The CDR3 loop spans 12 amino acids. Here the CDR3 DNA reads TGTGCCACCTCCTTCGGGGGCCCGCCGCTGTCCTTC. It specifies CATSFGGPPLSF.

The chain links TRBV28 to TRBJ2-7; 8 positions match TRBD1. V was clipped by 7 bases and J by 6 bases; unmatched bases: 17. The CDR3 length is 16 residues. Germline V gene lookup returns CDR1 MDHEN and CDR2 SYDVKM. CDR3 coding DNA: TGTGCCAGCACCTCCCTCGGACAGGGCGGTCGGGTCGAGCAGTACTTC. It is translated as CASTSLGQGGRVEQYF.

This chain uses TRBV7-3 with TRBJ2-5; TRBD1 agrees at 7 bases. The ends lost 1 base at V and 1 base at J; junction bases unmatched: 3. The CDR3 covers 15 residues. Germline lookup yields CDR1 SGHTA and CDR2 FQGTGA. The CDR3 protein is CASSLMGQPQETQYF. Here the CDR3 DNA reads TGTGCCAGCAGCTTAATGGGACAGCCCCAAGAGACCCAGTACTTC. Full variable domain (outside the CDR3, taken from reference TRBV7-3 and TRBJ2-5): GAGVSQTPSNKVTEKGKYVELRCDPISGHTALYWYRQSLGQGPEFLIYFQGTGAADDSGLPNDRFFAVRPEGSVSTLKIQRTERGDSAVYLCASSLMGQPQETQYFGPGTRLLVL.

The rearrangement uses TRBV5-6 and TRBJ1-5; possibly TRBD1 for D (6 bases). The germline V gene encodes CDR1 SGHDT and CDR2 YYEEEE. The CDR3 has 15 residues. V was cut by 0 bases and J by 4 bases, with 11 bases left in between. The CDR3 here is CASSLGGGRNQPQHF. For the CDR3, the DNA is TGTGCCAGCAGCTTGGGAGGGGGTCGTAATCAGCCCCAGCATTTT.